This T cell receptor beta chain is from a study of follicular helper T cells after annual influenza vaccination (dated by TCRdb to the late 2010s). Regarding the research as a whole: After each seasonal influenza vaccination, blood was collected on days 0, 7 and 28. Some subjects were followed across successive annual vaccinations spanning the 2013-2014, 2014-2015 and 2015-2016 seasons to study recall of cTfh clones. One week after vaccination, a second recruited cohort of about a dozen subjects (Table S1) displayed a similar ICOS+CD38+ cTfh response. Multi-year samples were obtained from about six subjects, with two vaccination seasons covered for a few subjects and three seasons covered for two subjects. The 2013-2014 samples were cryopreserved, while the 2015 samples were processed right after collection.

The full study reports these points: Successive annual vaccinations recalled a recurrent oligoclonal ICOS+CD38+ cTfh response that contained tetramer and AIM influenza-specific clonotypes. ICOS+CD38+ cTfh clonality correlated with the frequency of that population, and its change correlated with the change in circulating plasmablast frequency. Day 7 ICOS+CD38+ clones were most often found later in ICOS-CD38- cTfh, suggesting that subset may serve as a memory reservoir. Only about 10-20% of analyzed cells yielded productive TCRB sequences, so sampling of rare clonotypes was not possible.

Details on this clone: The specificity of this receptor is unknown. No qualities accompany the bases; no much larger clone lies one base away.

The CDR3 sequence holds 16 residues, the cysteine and phenylalanine included. Only the CDR3 region is kept as DNA, spanning 48 bases read in frame from base 1. V is trimmed back by 5 bases and J by 0 bases, and the junction contains 6 bases that no gene match accounts for. The germline V gene (reference sequence) gives CDR1 as MNHNY and CDR2 as SVGAGI. The time point label, as the study defines it: 2015-2016 season, pre-vaccination. Adults were given seasonal inactivated influenza vaccine (Fluvarix), and sorted blood CD4 subsets were followed by TCRB sequencing before and after vaccination. To be eligible, subjects had to live in the community and must not have received influenza vaccine in the previous 6 months. Influenza vaccine contraindications, substance abuse, HIV/AIDS, active malignancy, immunomodulatory medication and active illness such as respiratory infection were included among the exclusion criteria. At each time point, somewhere between about 40 and 100 mL of blood was taken. Circulating Tfh were defined as non-naive CD4+CXCR5+PD-1+ cells and sorted into ICOS+CD38+ and ICOS-CD38- fractions. PBMC were isolated using Ficoll-Paque PLUS or SepMate separation. Cell subsets were sorted from PBMC on a BD FACS Aria before DNA extraction.

Receptor libraries were prepared by the immunoSEQ multiplex PCR assay. Adaptive Biotechnologies handled the TCRB amplification, library preparation, sequencing and preliminary bioinformatics at Survey level resolution. For TCRB sequencing, genomic DNA from the sorted cTfh populations was amplified by multiplex PCR. The published analysis was carried out like this. Clonality was computed in R as 1 minus normalized Shannon entropy; the Gini index was calculated with the R package ineq. To get the overlap score, the summed counts of shared sequences were divided by the total counts of all sequences in both of the compared samples. Shared-clonotype significance used Fisher's exact test assuming a theoretical repertoire of 10^7 TCRB sequences. This is the immuneACCESS table as TCRdb keeps it, with only in-frame sequences that have V and J called. A part of the clones is gone; compared with another copy, unresolved V genes explain less than half, and the rest is unexplained. The V and J calls and the clone size are those of that table, but D and trimming were determined from the DNA. The sample profile shows 12,000 or so clones; 70% to 80% of them were found once. 3.5% to 4.5% of the sample goes to the ten largest clones.

The sample here was CXCR5+ CD38- circulating T follicular helper cells from blood, taken on the day of influenza vaccination. The cell subset or site tag for this specimen amounts to: circulating Tfh, non-naive CD4+CXCR5+PD-1+ (ICOS+CD38+ or ICOS-CD38-). The rearranged segments are TRBV6-6 and TRBJ1-3, with 8 central nucleotides matching TRBD1. The source of this sequence is an adult who received the influenza vaccine. Read as DNA, the sequence is TGTGCCAGCAGTATGGACAGGGAGAGCTCTGGAAACACCATATATTTT. Its protein reads: CASSMDRESSGNTIYF.